This is a list of T cell receptor beta chains from one sample in a study of T cell responses to AZD1222 COVID-19 vaccine. The method was immunoSEQ multiplex PCR; TCRdb's version includes in-frame clones alone and lacks a portion of them. The profile shows 150,000 to 160,000 clones, approximately 90% of them singletons. The material was peripheral blood, obtained after recovery from COVID-19. These TCRs come from an adult who had recovered from COVID-19. Each CDR3 is given with its conserved first and last residue. A D gene is named only where the DNA matches it firmly. Clone size, where shown, is once, few, many, or a class for clones that have expanded.

d_call clone_size j_call v_call cdr3_aa cdr3_nt
. . TRBJ1-2 TRBV12-3/TRBV12-4 CASSFAGAGGYTF TGTGCCAGCAGTTTCGCAGGGGCCGGCGGCTACACCTTC
. . TRBJ1-5 TRBV19 CASSIDRGPSNQPQHF TGTGCCAGTAGTATAGATCGGGGGCCTAGCAATCAGCCCCAGCATTTT
. . TRBJ2-2 TRBV7-3 CASSPHSSNTGELFF TGTGCCAGCAGCCCCCATTCATCGAACACCGGGGAGCTGTTTTTT
TRBD2 . TRBJ2-2 TRBV10-3 CAIRPGTSGFTGELFF TGTGCCATCAGACCCGGGACTAGCGGGTTCACCGGGGAGCTGTTTTTT
. . TRBJ1-6 TRBV11-2 CASSLPGLGSPLHF TGTGCCAGCAGCTTACCGGGTCTTGGGTCACCCCTCCACTTT
. . TRBJ1-5 TRBV7-2 CASRDRNGQPQHF TGTGCCAGCAGGGACAGAAACGGTCAGCCCCAGCATTTT
TRBD2 once TRBJ2-3 TRBV15 CATSPLAGGADTQYF TGTGCCACCAGCCCTCTAGCGGGGGGAGCAGATACGCAGTATTTT
. . TRBJ2-5 TRBV9 CASSVGGMGETQYF TGTGCCAGCAGCGTAGGAGGAATGGGAGAGACCCAGTACTTC
. . TRBJ1-6 TRBV27 CASSLRDGSYNSPLHF TGTGCCAGCAGTTTAAGGGATGGCTCCTATAATTCACCCCTCCACTTT
. once TRBJ2-3 TRBV29-1 CSVEVRLADTQYF TGCAGCGTTGAGGTTAGGCTCGCAGATACGCAGTATTTT
TRBD2 . TRBJ2-1 TRBV5-4 CASSFKRELSYEQFF TGTGCCAGCAGCTTTAAGCGGGAGCTGTCCTATGAGCAGTTCTTC
. . TRBJ1-3 TRBV6-1 CASSELNTIYF TGTGCCAGCAGTGAATTAAACACCATATATTTT
. . TRBJ2-1 TRBV11-1 CASSLALTNDEQFF TGTGCCAGCAGCTTAGCGTTGACGAACGATGAGCAGTTCTTC
. . TRBJ1-1 TRBV7-9 CASTEGGTLNTEAFF TGTGCCAGCACCGAGGGAGGCACCCTGAACACTGAAGCTTTCTTT
TRBD1 . TRBJ1-2 TRBV6-2/TRBV6-3 CASSYRGQGSDGYTF TGTGCCAGCAGTTACAGGGGACAGGGATCGGATGGCTACACCTTC
. few TRBJ2-1 TRBV6-5 CASSPVEVHEQFF TGTGCCAGCAGTCCGGTGGAGGTACATGAGCAGTTCTTC
. . TRBJ1-1 TRBV5-1 CASSSDPMTEAFF TGCGCCAGCAGCTCCGACCCAATGACTGAAGCTTTCTTT
TRBD1 . TRBJ1-3 TRBV11-2 CASSSLRQGGNTIYF TGTGCCAGCAGTTCGTTAAGACAGGGTGGAAACACCATATATTTT
. . TRBJ2-2 TRBV28 CASIPPGTSRTGELFF TGTGCCAGCATTCCCCCCGGGACATCCCGCACCGGGGAGCTGTTTTTT
. . TRBJ2-5 TRBV2 CASVPGRSQETQYF TGTGCCAGCGTGCCGGGACGGAGCCAAGAGACCCAGTACTTC
. . TRBJ2-5 TRBV29-1 CSVWDIQTQYF TGCAGCGTTTGGGACATACAGACCCAGTACTTC
. . TRBJ2-2 TRBV18 CASSGNEGGTGELFF TGTGCCAGCTCCGGTAATGAGGGCGGCACCGGGGAGCTGTTTTTT
. . TRBJ2-1 TRBV5-6 CASSRTYNEQFF TGTGCCAGCAGCCGGACCTACAATGAGCAGTTCTTC
TRBD2 . TRBJ2-1 TRBV5-1 CESSGDSLLLVNEQFF TGCGAATCGAGCGGGGATTCCCTTTTGCTCGTGAATGAGCAGTTCTTC
. few TRBJ1-2 TRBV19 CASSIGTRGDGYTF TGTGCCAGTAGTATTGGTACCAGGGGCGATGGCTACACCTTC
. . TRBJ2-2 TRBV24-1 CATSDLGGGGGGELFF TGTGCCACCAGTGATTTGGGCGGAGGGGGCGGCGGGGAGCTGTTTTTT
. . TRBJ1-3 TRBV7-8 CASSLSTDGNTIYF TGTGCCAGCAGCTTAAGCACGGATGGAAACACCATATATTTT
. few TRBJ2-6 TRBV7-8 CASSLAAGYPLGPNVLTF TGTGCCAGCAGCTTAGCTGCGGGCTATCCTCTGGGGCCCAACGTCCTGACTTTC
TRBD1 . TRBJ2-7 TRBV4-3 CASSPTGGASYEQYF TGCGCCAGCAGCCCCACAGGGGGAGCCTCCTACGAGCAGTACTTC
TRBD2 . TRBJ2-7 TRBV9 CASSGGLPLSEQYF TGTGCCAGCAGCGGGGGACTACCCCTGAGCGAGCAGTACTTC
TRBD2 . TRBJ2-3 TRBV3-1/TRBV3-2 CATSLGGGADTQYF TGTGCCACTTCCTTGGGCGGGGGGGCGGATACGCAGTATTTT
. . TRBJ1-3 TRBV11-2 CASSQGSSGNTIYF TGTGCCAGCAGCCAGGGATCCTCTGGAAACACCATATATTTT
TRBD1 . TRBJ2-3 TRBV18 CASSLGDRALDTQYF TGTGCCAGCTCACTAGGCGACAGGGCTTTAGATACGCAGTATTTT
. few TRBJ1-3 TRBV9 CASSNTGLEDTIYF TGTGCCAGCAGCAATACAGGGTTGGAGGACACCATATATTTT
TRBD2 . TRBJ2-1 TRBV6-5 CASRRGTSNNEQFF TGTGCCAGCAGGCGTGGGACTAGTAACAATGAGCAGTTCTTC
TRBD2 . TRBJ2-3 TRBV4-3 CASSQAGRGGTDTQYF TGCGCCAGCAGCCAAGCAGGGCGGGGGGGCACAGATACGCAGTATTTT
TRBD2 few TRBJ2-7 TRBV28 CASTLGGTRGKEQYF TGTGCCAGCACCTTAGGAGGGACTAGGGGAAAGGAGCAGTACTTC
. . TRBJ1-1 TRBV15 CATSRDFGASTEAFF TGTGCCACCAGCAGAGATTTCGGCGCGAGCACTGAAGCTTTCTTT
TRBD1 . TRBJ1-2 TRBV4-2 CASSQDGQVYRYGYTF TGTGCCAGCAGCCAAGATGGACAGGTCTATAGGTATGGCTACACCTTC
. . TRBJ1-2 TRBV5-1 CASSLVGPRGYTF TGCGCCAGCAGCTTGGTCGGGCCGCGGGGCTACACCTTC
. . TRBJ1-3 TRBV2 CASTIGGTGNTIYF TGTGCCAGCACCATAGGGGGAACTGGAAACACCATATATTTT
TRBD2 . TRBJ2-3 TRBV5-1 CASSLAIAGEGDTQYF TGCGCCAGCAGCTTGGCTATCGCGGGAGAGGGAGATACGCAGTATTTT
TRBD2 . TRBJ2-1 TRBV19 CASSIAAGGAYNEQFF TGTGCCAGTAGTATAGCTGCGGGAGGCGCCTACAATGAGCAGTTCTTC
. once TRBJ2-1 TRBV5-8 CASSPGNEQFF TGTGCCAGCAGCCCCGGGAATGAGCAGTTCTTC
. . TRBJ2-3 TRBV27 CASSSVPPIDTQYF TGTGCCAGCAGTTCGGTCCCGCCAATAGATACGCAGTATTTT